Sequencing of this T cell receptor beta chain was carried out in a study of Graves' ophthalmopathy and Graves' hyperthyroidism. General study results and limits: Also, most clonotypes expanded in the thyroid above 0.001 frequency appeared in blood.

Amplified material comprised TCR beta CDR3 regions derived from RNA transcripts. HTBI primers were employed in first-round RT-PCR, then a second-round multiplex PCR followed. TCRdb re-analysed the multiplex PCR reads in MiXCR, keeping a single row per CDR3 protein. This table has 650,000 to 900,000 distinct CDR3 sequences, 40% appearing once. CDR1 is SNHLY and CDR2 is FYNNEI in the germline V gene. The CDR3 extends over 15 amino acids. V was trimmed by 6 bases and J by 0 bases, leaving 12 bases between them. This clonotype was counted between two and nine times. Its antigen is currently unknown. This clonotype originated in an adult man with Graves' ophthalmopathy. Sequenced input: peripheral blood. V is TRBV2 and J is TRBJ1-3, with D possibly being TRBD1 (6 bases). The CDR3 loop is CASRLAGASGNTIYF. In DNA form, the CDR3 reads TGTGCCAGCAGGCTTGCGGGGGCCTCTGGAAACACCATATATTTT.